Listed below are T cell receptor beta chains from one sample, sequenced in a study of regulatory T cells in long-lasting Graves disease. TCRdb fed the multiplex PCR reads into MiXCR, producing one record per CDR3 protein. The data hold around 470,000 distinct CDR3 sequences, with around 15% observed a single time. The sample was also reused in another study, on T cells in Graves' hyperthyroidism and ophthalmopathy.

The sequences come from peripheral blood mononuclear cells (PBMCs), collected at new diagnosis, from a patient treated with antithyroid drugs. The receptors originated from a woman aged 45-65 years with Graves disease. CDR3s include the opening cysteine and the closing phenylalanine or tryptophan. D genes are given only for firm matches.

j_call v_call d_call cdr3_aa
TRBJ2-4 TRBV27 . CASRERAKNIQYF
TRBJ2-7 TRBV12-3/TRBV12-4 TRBD2 CASSTQAGGLYEQYF
TRBJ1-5 TRBV6-1 . CASSTSRAHQPQHF
TRBJ1-5 TRBV10-3 . CAISESGLRDPSGQPQHF
TRBJ2-5 TRBV18 . CASSPPRTTVRETQYF
TRBJ2-7 TRBV20-1 . CSARSTNSGGVSYEQYF
TRBJ2-1 TRBV27 TRBD2 CASSLASSGEYNEQFF
TRBJ2-3 TRBV27 TRBD2 CASSLVAGATDTQYF
TRBJ2-1 TRBV28 . CASSRELGVGGFNEQFF
TRBJ2-7 TRBV20-1 . CSARKSLGTLPYEQYF
TRBJ1-1 TRBV28 . CATSPVGLNTEAFF
TRBJ1-1 TRBV10-3 . CAISEFGGVEAFF
TRBJ2-1 TRBV28 . CASRRRQNNEQFF
TRBJ2-7 TRBV7-2 . CASSLLASIREQYF
TRBJ2-5 TRBV7-9 TRBD2 CASSPGTIGRGETQYF
TRBJ2-1 TRBV12-3/TRBV12-4 . CASSFGAGIRYNEQFF
TRBJ2-1 TRBV9 . CASSVEWAAYNEQFF
TRBJ1-6 TRBV6-2/TRBV6-3 . CASSYEGFGSPLHF
TRBJ2-7 TRBV11-2 TRBD1 CASSTGTGGFYEQYF
TRBJ2-4 TRBV7-8 . CASSLENLNIQYF
TRBJ2-7 TRBV7-9 . CASSRTGASSYEQYF
TRBJ2-1 TRBV5-1 TRBD2 CASSSSLARGGAGLNEQFF
TRBJ2-3 TRBV5-1 . CASSLELGADTQYF
. TRBV28 TRBD2 CASSAGLAGGGNEQFF
TRBJ1-2 TRBV12-3/TRBV12-4 . CASSFYGGYGYTF
TRBJ2-1 TRBV2 TRBD1 CASSGWDSSYNEQFF
TRBJ2-3 TRBV5-1 TRBD2 CASYPSGSSADTQYF
TRBJ1-3 TRBV12-3/TRBV12-4 . CASSLALPSRGNTIYF
TRBJ2-3 TRBV9 . CASSVNPGTDTQYF
TRBJ2-5 TRBV12-3/TRBV12-4 TRBD1 CASSSSTGGVKTQYF
TRBJ2-4 TRBV10-3 . CAIKGEDIQYF
TRBJ1-2 TRBV3-1 . CASSQDGRGGYTF
TRBJ1-4 TRBV5-1 TRBD1 CASSLARGHANEKLFF
TRBJ2-7 TRBV29-1 . CSAQDSYYEQYF
TRBJ2-1 TRBV19 . CASSIGPGGHNEQFF
TRBJ1-2 TRBV12-3/TRBV12-4 . CASSRQTSYGYTF
TRBJ1-2 TRBV7-9 TRBD1 CASSFGTGVEYGYTF
TRBJ2-7 TRBV18 . CASSPGGHFYEQYF
TRBJ1-2 TRBV11-2 TRBD1 CASSHGQGNYGYTF
TRBJ2-1 TRBV19 . CASSNWGDSGPYNEQLF
TRBJ1-5 TRBV20-1 . CSAQQTAAIYQPQHF
TRBJ2-7 TRBV5-1 . CASKRSDFSYEQYF
TRBJ2-7 TRBV9 TRBD1 CASSVDPGGFYEQYF